This T cell receptor (beta chain) was profiled in a study of Graves' ophthalmopathy and Graves' hyperthyroidism. As regards this clonotype: As yet, its antigen is unknown.

V lost 6 bases, J lost 7 bases, and 12 bases lay in between. This CDR3 has 11 residues. The V gene's germline CDR1 is DFQATT and CDR2 SNEGSKA (reference sequence). RNA transcripts were the template, and TCR beta CDR3 regions were amplified from them. HTBI primers primed a first-round RT-PCR, and a second-round multiplex PCR followed. TCRdb reprocessed the multiplex PCR reads with MiXCR, giving one entry per CDR3 protein. The sample includes roughly 1.1 million distinct CDR3 sequences, less than 45% of them seen just once. Hyperthyroidism was new, under 2 months, in patients aged 18 to 65. Other autoimmune diseases, uncontrolled infections, pregnancy and lactation each led to patient exclusion. Orbital computed tomography, thyroid ultrasound, TRAb, serum thyroxine and clinical symptoms formed the basis of diagnosis. Study-level results: Among expanded thyroid clonotypes above 0.001 frequency, most also occurred in blood.

The sequencing input was peripheral blood or thyroid tissue (not recorded which). The TCR sequence derives from an adult man with Graves' hyperthyroidism. The V and J genes are TRBV20-1 and TRBJ1-1, with a weak D call TRBD1 (5 bases). The CDR3 DNA reads as TGCAGTGCAACGACAGTGAATGAAGCTTTCTTT. Protein product: CSATTVNEAFF.